A selection of T cell receptor beta chains follows, all from one sample in a study of blood T cell repertoires in COVID-19. This table comes from immunoSEQ multiplex PCR, and its TCRdb copy is limited to in-frame clones, with some not included. The sample has 250,000 to 300,000 clones; just over 90% are singletons. Sequences were obtained from PBMCs or T cells enriched from blood (not recorded which). The receptors stem from a woman in her thirties or forties with acute COVID-19. Each CDR3 is given with its conserved first and last residue. D genes are given only for firm matches. The size entry is marked missing in some rows and otherwise reads once, few, many or a size class.

D gene	V gene	clone size	J gene	CDR3 protein	CDR3 DNA
.	TRBV28	.	TRBJ1-5	CASSLGRVGQYSNQPQHF	TGTGCCAGCAGTTTAGGTCGCGTAGGACAATATAGCAATCAGCCCCAGCATTTT
.	TRBV11-2	.	TRBJ2-5	CASSLDPRGAQYF	TGTGCCAGCAGCTTAGACCCCCGGGGTGCCCAGTACTTC
TRBD1	TRBV5-4	.	TRBJ2-7	CASSPWTGGYEQYF	TGTGCCAGCAGCCCCTGGACAGGAGGCTACGAGCAGTACTTC
.	TRBV5-5	.	TRBJ2-3	CASSLDFGTFVYF	TGTGCCAGCAGCTTGGATTTTGGGACTTTCGTCTATTTT
TRBD1	TRBV2	few	TRBJ2-7	CASTPTGEVSYEQYF	TGTGCCAGCACCCCGACAGGGGAGGTCTCCTACGAGCAGTACTTC
.	TRBV20-1	.	TRBJ1-1	CSASVPFGTEAFF	TGCAGTGCTAGTGTACCCTTCGGCACTGAAGCTTTCTTT
.	TRBV19	.	TRBJ2-1	CASSIGTPVLEQFF	TGTGCCAGTAGTATTGGGACACCCGTTTTAGAGCAGTTCTTC
.	TRBV5-6	.	TRBJ1-2	CASNREGRARYGYTF	TGTGCCAGCAATAGGGAGGGCCGGGCACGCTATGGCTACACCTTC
TRBD1	TRBV18	.	TRBJ2-5	CASSRTGVETQYF	TGTGCCAGCTCACGAACAGGGGTGGAGACCCAGTACTTC
.	TRBV11-3	.	TRBJ1-1	CASSLGGPGTEAFF	TGTGCCAGCAGCTTGGGGGGGCCGGGCACTGAAGCTTTCTTT
.	TRBV5-1	.	TRBJ2-2	CASRAGVGDGELFF	TGCGCCAGCAGGGCAGGGGTCGGCGACGGGGAGCTGTTTTTT
TRBD1	TRBV6-2/TRBV6-3	.	TRBJ2-1	CASSPGTGTYNEQFF	TGTGCCAGCAGCCCCGGGACAGGGACATACAATGAGCAGTTCTTC
.	TRBV2	.	TRBJ1-5	CASSESNRGNQPQHF	TGTGCCAGCAGTGAGTCTAACAGGGGCAATCAGCCCCAGCATTTT
.	TRBV7-2	.	TRBJ2-4	CASSLAPPKNIQYF	TGTGCCAGCAGCTTAGCCCCCCCGAAAAACATTCAGTACTTC
TRBD1	TRBV24-1	.	TRBJ2-2	CATSDSTGAGELFF	TGTGCCACCAGTGATTCGACAGGGGCCGGGGAGCTGTTTTTT
.	TRBV4-2	once	TRBJ1-3	CASSPQAGSGNTIYF	TGTGCCAGCAGCCCACAGGCCGGCTCTGGAAACACCATATATTTT